A selection of T cell receptor beta chains follows, all from one sample in a study of blood T cell repertoires in COVID-19. The table came from immunoSEQ multiplex PCR; TCRdb's copy has only in-frame clones and leaves some out. The sample has about 100,000 clones, just under 80% seen once. Sequencing was performed on peripheral blood. The receptor source for this set is a woman in her 70s with acute or convalescent COVID-19. Both conserved end residues are part of each CDR3. A D gene is named only where the DNA matches it firmly. Expanded clones are given a class, and other clones once, few, many or no size at all.

TRBD1	-	TRBV5-4	TRBJ2-2	TGTGCCAGCAGCCGGGACAGGGGAAACACCGGGGAGCTGTTTTTT	CASSRDRGNTGELFF
-	-	TRBV5-6	TRBJ2-2	TGTGCCAGCAGCTTGAAGTCCCGGGCCGGGGAGCTGTTTTTT	CASSLKSRAGELFF
-	-	TRBV18	TRBJ1-2	TGTGCCAGCTCACCAACCAGGGCTGCCAACAGCCTCTCTAACTATGGCTACACCTTC	CASSPTRAANSLSNYGYTF
TRBD1	few	TRBV2	TRBJ1-1	TGTGCCAGCAGTGATACAAGGACAGGGGCCCGTCTGAACACTGAAGCTTTCTTT	CASSDTRTGARLNTEAFF
TRBD2	-	TRBV19	TRBJ2-7	TGTGCCAGTAGACAAACCCGTCTAGCGGGGGGGCACGACGAGCAGTACTTC	CASRQTRLAGGHDEQYF
TRBD1	-	TRBV5-8	TRBJ2-3	TGTGCCAGCAGACCTAGGACAGGGACGAATACGCAGTATTTT	CASRPRTGTNTQYF
-	few	TRBV12-3/TRBV12-4	TRBJ1-4	TGTGCCAGCAGTACAGGGTATAATGAAAAACTGTTTTTT	CASSTGYNEKLFF
TRBD1	-	TRBV28	TRBJ1-4	TGTGCCAGCAGATCGATGACAGGGGCTAATGAAAAACTGTTTTTT	CASRSMTGANEKLFF
-	-	TRBV5-4	TRBJ2-4	TGTGCCAGCAGCTTGGAAGGGGGAAAGATTCAGTACTTC	CASSLEGGKIQYF
-	-	TRBV11-2	TRBJ1-1	TGTGCCAGCAGCTTAGGGCCGGGGTTTGGGAACACTGAAGCTTTCTTT	CASSLGPGFGNTEAFF
-	-	TRBV5-1	TRBJ2-3	TGCGCCAGCAGCTTGGGGGCCACTAGCATAGATACGCAGTATTTT	CASSLGATSIDTQYF
-	-	TRBV4-1	TRBJ1-2	TGCGCCAGCAGCCTCGAGACGGCGGGAGGACAATCGGGAGGCTACACCTTC	CASSLETAGGQSGGYTF
-	-	TRBV5-6	TRBJ1-1	TGTGCCAGCAGCTTGGAGTCGGTGTCCGGGAACACTGAAGCTTTCTTT	CASSLESVSGNTEAFF
-	once	TRBV7-2	TRBJ1-2	TGTGCCAGCAGCGACGTGGTCGGCCTAGCTAACTATGGCTACACCTTC	CASSDVVGLANYGYTF
-	-	TRBV9	TRBJ1-1	TGTGCCAGCAGCCCGGGGGTGAACACTGAAGCTTTCTTT	CASSPGVNTEAFF
-	-	TRBV9	TRBJ2-1	TGTGCCAGCAGCCATTTTAGGGGGGGTGAAAATGAGCAGTTCTTC	CASSHFRGGENEQFF
TRBD1	-	TRBV18	TRBJ1-5	TGTGCCAGCTCACCGGGACAGGAAAAGGCTCAGCCCCAGCATTTT	CASSPGQEKAQPQHF
-	-	TRBV30	TRBJ1-2	TGTGCCTGGACAGGGGAAGGCTTTGGCTACACCTTC	CAWTGEGFGYTF
TRBD1	-	TRBV29-1	TRBJ1-4	TGCAGCGTATCGACAGGGGTAAGAAATGAAAAACTGTTTTTT	CSVSTGVRNEKLFF
-	-	TRBV5-1	TRBJ1-2	TGCGCCAGCCGGGGGAGCGCCAACTATGGCTACACCTTC	CASRGSANYGYTF
-	-	TRBV30	TRBJ2-6	TGTGCCTGGAGTGTAATCCGGGACACTTATCGGGCTGGGGCCAACGTCCTGACTTTC	CAWSVIRDTYRAGANVLTF
-	few	TRBV19	TRBJ1-5	TGTGCCAGTAGTATCTTCGGGGCGGGGGTGCCCCAGCATTTT	CASSIFGAGVPQHF
-	-	TRBV6-5	TRBJ1-1	TGTGCCAGCGGAGTAATCAACTTGGTCGACACTGAAGCTTTCTTT	CASGVINLVDTEAFF
-	-	TRBV18	TRBJ2-2	TGTGCCAGCTCCGGGACTGAGACCGGGGAGCTGTTTTTT	CASSGTETGELFF
-	-	TRBV3-1/TRBV3-2	TRBJ1-2	TGTGCCAGCAGCCTCGCTTTAGCCCGGGGAAATGGCTACACCTTC	CASSLALARGNGYTF
-	-	TRBV6-1	TRBJ1-2	TGTGCCAGCAGTGAAATGTGGGGGGGTAACTATGGCTACACCTTC	CASSEMWGGNYGYTF
-	once	TRBV5-6	TRBJ2-1	TGTGCCAGCAGCTTGGTAGGGGGGGATGAGCAGTTCTTC	CASSLVGGDEQFF
TRBD1	-	TRBV4-1	TRBJ1-6	TGCGCCAGCAGTCCGGACAGGGGTAATTCACCCCTCCACTTT	CASSPDRGNSPLHF
-	-	TRBV2	TRBJ1-1	TGTGCCAGCAGTGAATCTTGGAATTCGGGACTGATGAACACTGAAGCTTTCTTT	CASSESWNSGLMNTEAFF
-	-	TRBV12-5	TRBJ1-4	TGTGCTAGTGGTTTCCTTGAGCGTACCGCAACTAATGAAAAACTGTTTTTT	CASGFLERTATNEKLFF
-	-	TRBV5-1	TRBJ1-5	TGCGCCAGCAGCCAGACTGGTAGCAATCAGCCCCAGCATTTT	CASSQTGSNQPQHF
TRBD1	once	TRBV9	TRBJ2-5	TGTGCCAGCAGCGTCTACGGGACAGGGTACCAAGAGACCCAGTACTTC	CASSVYGTGYQETQYF
TRBD1	-	TRBV11-2	TRBJ1-1	TGTGCCAGCAGCCTGGGGGACAGGGGACGTGGCACTGAAGCTTTCTTT	CASSLGDRGRGTEAFF
TRBD2	-	TRBV19	TRBJ2-5	TGTGCCAGTGGTGCAACGGGACTAGCGGGGCCCCAAGAGACCCAGTACTTC	CASGATGLAGPQETQYF
TRBD2	-	TRBV5-1	TRBJ2-3	TGCGCCAGCAGCTTTCCACCCCCTGGACTAGCGGGCACAGATACGCAGTATTTT	CASSFPPPGLAGTDTQYF
-	-	TRBV5-4	TRBJ2-4	TGTGCCAGCAGCTTCACAGGCCAAAACATTCAGTACTTC	CASSFTGQNIQYF
-	-	TRBV30	TRBJ1-1	TGTGCCTGGAGTGTGGCGGCTCTTGAGAGAGCCATGAACACTGAAGCTTTCTTT	CAWSVAALERAMNTEAFF
-	-	TRBV4-1	TRBJ1-1	TGCGCCAGCAGCCAAGCGGTGGATAAGGGGTGGGACACTGAAGCTTTCTTT	CASSQAVDKGWDTEAFF